The TCR beta chain described here comes from a study of blood T cell repertoires in COVID-19. Data came from immunoSEQ multiplex PCR; TCRdb stores just in-frame clones and leaves some out. The sample has 180,000 or so clones, 80% seen once. Participants were aged about 18 to 89 years from around 24 US areas. This CDR3 spans 14 amino acids. Trimming took off 6 bases at V and 3 bases at J, with 11 bases between the two ends. Germline loops: CDR1 SNHLY, CDR2 FYNNEI. The rearrangement links TRBV2 to TRBJ2-2; D is unclear. The material sequenced was PBMCs or T cells enriched from blood (not recorded which). This clonotype was sampled from a man between 60 and 70 years old who had been exposed to COVID-19. CDR3 region: CASRRLSDTGELFF. DNA of the CDR3: TGTGCCAGCAGGAGACTGTCGGACACCGGGGAGCTGTTTTTT. Full variable domain (outside the CDR3, taken from reference TRBV2 and TRBJ2-2): EPEVTQTPSHQVTQMGQEVILRCVPISNHLYFYWYRQILGQKVEFLVSFYNNEISEKSEIFDDQFSVERPDGSNFTLKIRSTKLEDSAMYFCASRRLSDTGELFFGEGSRLTVL.